Below are 25 T cell receptor beta chains sequenced from a single sample in a study of cytomegalovirus exposure and HLA in healthy donors. 60 Vbeta and 13 Jbeta primers were used in PCR. Some clones are missing from TCRdb's copy, which holds only in-frame ones; the method was immunoSEQ multiplex PCR. Of around 100,000 clones listed, 76% are singletons. Specimen: PBMCs. These receptors all stem from a woman between 18 and 29 years old in good health and CMV-seropositive.

This chain uses TRBV28 with TRBJ1-5; D possibly corresponds to TRBD1 (6 bases). This CDR3 has 14 residues. Germline assignment: CDR1 MDHEN and CDR2 SYDVKM. Trimming took 11 bases from V and 7 from J, leaving 21 bases between them. The CDR3 coding sequence is TGTGCCGCTGGCGGGGGCAGGGGTTGGCAGCCCCAGCATTTT. It encodes CAAGGGRGWQPQHF.

The rearrangement uses TRBV7-3 and TRBJ2-5; D not resolved. The CDR3 consists of 13 residues. The germline V gene encodes CDR1 SGHTA and CDR2 FQGTGA. The V end lost 4 bases, the J end lost 2 bases, and 8 bases lay between the germline ends. For the CDR3, the DNA is TGTGCCAGCAGCTCCCGGTGGCAAGAGACCCAGTACTTC. Translating it yields CASSSRWQETQYF.

The genes are TRBV6-6 and TRBJ2-3; TRBD2 matches at 12 bases. This CDR3 is built from 14 residues. Germline assignment: CDR1 MNHNY and CDR2 SVGAGI (reference sequence). The V gene end was trimmed by 5 bases and the J gene end by 6 bases; junction bases not matched to a gene: 3. This chain's CDR3 is CASSPTSGRDTQYF. The DNA of the CDR3 is TGTGCCAGCAGTCCTACTAGCGGGAGGGATACGCAGTATTTT.

J is TRBJ2-1 and V is TRBV19, with D possibly matching TRBD1 (5 bases). Per the germline V gene, CDR1 is LNHDA and CDR2 is SQIVND (reference sequence). This CDR3 is built from 12 residues. V was cut by 6 bases and J by 8 bases, with 11 bases left in between. The CDR3 DNA reads as TGTGCCAGTAGCCCAGGGTACCATGAGCAGTTCTTC. Translation gives CASSPGYHEQFF. Together with reference TRBV19 and TRBJ2-1, the CDR3 gives the full variable domain: DGGITQSPKYLFRKEGQNVTLSCEQNLNHDAMYWYRQDPGQGLRLIYYSQIVNDFQKGDIAEGYSVSREKKESFPLTVTSAQKNPTAFYLCASSPGYHEQFFGPGTRLTVL.

This rearrangement joins TRBV25-1 to TRBJ2-3; possible D gene TRBD1, 5 bases. Trimming took 5 bases from V and 1 from J, leaving 16 bases between them. The CDR3 runs to 16 residues. In germline, CDR1 is MGHDK, CDR2 SYGVNS. The CDR3 nucleotides are TGTGCCAGCAGTCCCCCCATTCCACAGGGCACAGATACGCAGTATTTT. Residues: CASSPPIPQGTDTQYF.

The CDR3 region is CASSYSMWEEGYEQYF. CDR3 in DNA: TGTGCCAGCAGTTACTCGATGTGGGAGGAGGGATACGAGCAGTACTTC. The genes are TRBV6-5 and TRBJ2-7; TRBD2 might be the D (6 bases). The CDR3 is made up of 16 amino acids. The germline CDR1 and CDR2 sequences are MNHEY and SVGAGI. The V end was cut by 0 bases, the J end by 4 bases, with 16 bases between.

This clone was observed a handful of times. The rearrangement joins TRBV7-2 to TRBJ2-7; D is perhaps TRBD1 (6 bases). V lost 4 bases and J 7 bases, leaving 14 bases between the germline ends. CDR3 length: 13 residues. CDR1 SGHTA and CDR2 FQGNSA come from the germline V gene. The DNA of the CDR3 is TGTGCCAGCAGCTCGGGCCAGGGGAGAGAGCAGTACTTC. It specifies CASSSGQGREQYF. The full variable domain, rest sourced from reference TRBV7-2 and TRBJ2-7, is GAGVSQSPSNKVTEKGKDVELRCDPISGHTALYWYRQSLGQGLEFLIYFQGNSAPDKSGLPSDRFSAERTGGSVSTLTIQRTQQEDSAVYLCASSSGQGREQYFGPGTRLTVT.

The CDR3 is CASSLEGGSWGEKLFF. Written as DNA, the CDR3 is TGTGCCAGCAGCTTAGAAGGGGGAAGTTGGGGTGAAAAACTGTTTTTT. V is TRBV11-2 and J is TRBJ1-4; D may be TRBD1 (6 bases). The CDR3 consists of 16 residues. V lost 0 bases and J lost 7, with 15 bases in between. Germline V gives CDR1 SGHAT, CDR2 FQNNGV.

This clone has just a few counts. The V gene is TRBV5-4, the J gene TRBJ1-5; 9 bases agree with TRBD1. CDR3 length equals 16 residues. The germline gives CDR1 SGHNT, CDR2 YYREEE (reference sequence). V shed 4 bases, J shed 4 bases, and the junction held 9 bases outside the gene matches. CDR3 bases: TGTGCCAGCAGCAATTTTGGGGACAGGGAAAATCAGCCCCAGCATTTT. As protein: CASSNFGDRENQPQHF.

The V gene is TRBV5-1, the J gene TRBJ2-1, with 8 bases fitting TRBD1. Trimming removed 0 bases from V and 9 bases from J; junction bases left unmatched: 14. Looked up from germline, CDR1 is SGHRS and CDR2 is YFSETQ. The CDR3 totals 17 residues. CDR3 loop: CASSLALRGRFDGEQFF. The CDR3 DNA is TGCGCCAGCAGCTTGGCTCTCAGGGGGCGCTTCGATGGTGAGCAGTTCTTC.

The rearrangement uses TRBV18 and TRBJ1-5; 9 nucleotides align to TRBD1. The CDR3 contains 15 residues. The germline gives CDR1 KGHSH, CDR2 LQKENI. The junction had 0 bases not matched to a gene; V was cut back by 1 base and J by 2 bases. CDR3 coding DNA: TGTGCCAGCTCACCACGGGACAGGGGCAATCAGCCCCAGCATTTT. Protein product: CASSPRDRGNQPQHF.

The chain carries TRBV11-3 and TRBJ2-1, with TRBD1 matching over 8 bases. CDR1 is SGHNT, CDR2 YENEEA, per germline. CDR3 length: 15 residues. Unmatched junction bases numbered 12, after V lost 5 bases and J lost 9 bases. The CDR3, as DNA: TGTGCCAGCAGCGTTACAGGGGGGCCTACAATTGAGCAGTTCTTC. Translated, it gives CASSVTGGPTIEQFF.

The V gene is TRBV13, the J gene TRBJ2-3; 12 bases agree with TRBD2. Germline trimming cut 5 bases from V and 6 bases from J; bases unmatched to any gene: 6. Germline V gene data show CDR1 as PRHDT and CDR2 as FYEKMQ (reference sequence). The CDR3 extends over 15 amino acids. In DNA, the CDR3 is TGTGCCAGCAGCACGACTAGCGGGGGCAGGGATACGCAGTATTTT. It specifies CASSTTSGGRDTQYF.

The CDR3: CATSRASGSSLGYEQFF. Written as DNA, the CDR3 is TGTGCCACCAGCAGGGCTAGCGGGAGCTCTTTGGGCTATGAGCAGTTCTTC. The chain uses TRBV15 and TRBJ2-1, with 10 bases fitting TRBD2. Germline V gives CDR1 LNHNV, CDR2 YYDKDF (reference sequence). This CDR3 is built from 17 residues. V shed 3 bases and J 8 bases; nucleotides not matched to a gene: 13.

The chain employs TRBV2 and TRBJ1-3, with TRBD1 matching 7 bases. Germline V lookup: CDR1 SNHLY, CDR2 FYNNEI. This CDR3 comprises 14 residues. The V gene end was trimmed by 6 bases and the J gene end by 6 bases; junction bases not matched to a gene: 8. The CDR3 DNA sequence: TGTGCCAGCAGCTGGGACAGAGTGGAAAACACCATATATTTT. Translating gives CASSWDRVENTIYF. The complete variable domain, with remaining parts taken from reference TRBV2 and TRBJ1-3, reads EPEVTQTPSHQVTQMGQEVILRCVPISNHLYFYWYRQILGQKVEFLVSFYNNEISEKSEIFDDQFSVERPDGSNFTLKIRSTKLEDSAMYFCASSWDRVENTIYFGEGSWLTVV.

The chain couples TRBV7-6 to TRBJ2-1, with 12 nucleotides matching TRBD2. V was clipped by 5 bases and J by 2 bases; unmatched bases: 4. The CDR3 consists of 16 residues. Germline values: CDR1 SGHVS, CDR2 FNYEAQ. The CDR3 here is CASSTRTSGTYNEQFF. The CDR3 region has the DNA TGTGCCAGCAGCACCCGGACTAGCGGGACCTACAATGAGCAGTTCTTC.

V gene TRBV28 combines with J gene TRBJ1-2, with unresolved D. The V end was cut by 6 bases, the J end by 2 bases, with 10 bases between. The germline CDR1 and CDR2 sequences are MDHEN and SYDVKM. CDR3 size: 13 residues. This CDR3 is CASSLAQNYGYTF. The CDR3 nucleotides are TGTGCCAGCAGCTTAGCCCAGAACTATGGCTACACCTTC.

The CDR3 sequence is CASSPSDREAFF. The CDR3 DNA is TGCGCCAGCAGCCCTTCTGACAGGGAAGCTTTCTTT. The V call is TRBV5-1, the J call TRBJ1-1; D might be TRBD1 (6 bases). The CDR3 extends over 12 amino acids. The V gene's germline CDR1 is SGHRS and CDR2 YFSETQ. Trimming removed 4 bases at V and 8 bases at J, with 12 bases between.

The J gene is TRBJ2-7, the V gene TRBV2; D is unclear. V dropped 2 bases and J dropped 0 bases, with 14 bases sitting between them. CDR3 length equals 16 residues. Germline V gives CDR1 SNHLY, CDR2 FYNNEI. CDR3 loop: CASSESAALYSYEQYF. The CDR3 DNA reads TGTGCCAGCAGTGAAAGCGCCGCTCTCTACTCCTACGAGCAGTACTTC.

The chain employs TRBV2 and TRBJ1-2, with TRBD1 matching 8 bases. The CDR3 is 17 amino acids. The germline V gene encodes CDR1 SNHLY and CDR2 FYNNEI. V shed 2 bases and J 3 bases; nucleotides not matched to a gene: 11. The CDR3 bases are TGTGCCAGCAGTGAAACCGAACAGGGGGTAATACACTATGGCTACACCTTC. Amino acids: CASSETEQGVIHYGYTF.

The chain joins TRBV19 to TRBJ2-3, with D possibly being TRBD1 (6 bases). The V gene's germline CDR1 is LNHDA and CDR2 SQIVND (reference sequence). The V gene lost 5 bases and the J gene lost 2 bases, with 8 bases spanning the gap. The CDR3 loop spans 13 amino acids. The CDR3 nucleotides are TGTGCCAGTAGTTGGACAGTCACAGATACGCAGTATTTT. This gives the protein CASSWTVTDTQYF.

The rearrangement joins TRBV13 to TRBJ1-1; 10 bases fit TRBD1. J lost 5 bases, V lost 4 bases, and 4 bases had no gene match. The CDR3 is 14 amino acids. Germline V lookup: CDR1 PRHDT, CDR2 FYEKMQ (reference sequence). The CDR3 DNA is TGTGCCAGCAGCTCCCGGGACAGGGGTACTGAAGCTTTCTTT. Its protein product is CASSSRDRGTEAFF.

The chain couples TRBV10-1 to TRBJ2-7, with no clear D. Trimming removed 8 bases at V and 4 bases at J, with 18 bases between. Per the germline V gene, CDR1 is WNHNN and CDR2 is SYGVQD (reference sequence). The CDR3 spans 14 residues. The CDR3, as DNA: TGCGCCAGCCGTGTTGAGGCCGGCAAATACGAGCAGTACTTC. Its protein is CASRVEAGKYEQYF.

About this clone itself: Other nucleotide sequences from this sample produce the same CDR3. The J gene is TRBJ2-2, the V gene TRBV19, with D uncertain. The CDR3 extends over 12 amino acids. V was shortened by 2 bases and J by 7 bases, with 5 bases between the two germline ends. The germline CDR1 and CDR2 sequences are LNHDA and SQIVND (reference sequence). The CDR3 DNA reads TGTGCCAGTAGTATACGCGGCGGGGAGCTGTTTTTT. Amino acids: CASSIRGGELFF.

This clone was observed a handful of times. The CDR3 DNA reads as TGTGCCAGCAGCGTTTACCTTACGGGACAGGGGTTCAATGAGCAGTTCTTC. This encodes CASSVYLTGQGFNEQFF. V and J are TRBV9 and TRBJ2-1; 10 nucleotides match TRBD1. Germline loops: CDR1 SGDLS, CDR2 YYNGEE. Trimming removed 2 bases from V and 6 bases from J; junction bases left unmatched: 11. This CDR3 is 17 amino acids long.